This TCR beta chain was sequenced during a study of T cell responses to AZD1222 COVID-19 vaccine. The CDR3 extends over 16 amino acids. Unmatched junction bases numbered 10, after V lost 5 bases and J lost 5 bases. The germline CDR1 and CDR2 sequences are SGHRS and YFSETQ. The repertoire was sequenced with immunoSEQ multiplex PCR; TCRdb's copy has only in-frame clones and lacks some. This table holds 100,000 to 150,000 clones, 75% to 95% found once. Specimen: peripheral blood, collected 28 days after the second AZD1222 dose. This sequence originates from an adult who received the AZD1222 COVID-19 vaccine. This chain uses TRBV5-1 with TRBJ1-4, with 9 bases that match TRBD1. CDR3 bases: TGCGCCAGCAGAGCCAGAAGCGGACAGGGGAATGAAAAACTGTTTTTT. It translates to CASRARSGQGNEKLFF.